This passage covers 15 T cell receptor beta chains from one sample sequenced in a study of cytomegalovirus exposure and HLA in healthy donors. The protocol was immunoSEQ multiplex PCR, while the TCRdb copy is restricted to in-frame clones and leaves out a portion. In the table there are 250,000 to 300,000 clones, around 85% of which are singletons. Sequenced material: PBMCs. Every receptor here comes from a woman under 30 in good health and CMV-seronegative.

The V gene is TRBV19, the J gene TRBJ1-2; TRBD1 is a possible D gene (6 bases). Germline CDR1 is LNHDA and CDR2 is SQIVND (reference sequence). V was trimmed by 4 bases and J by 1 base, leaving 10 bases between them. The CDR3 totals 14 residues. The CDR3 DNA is TGTGCCAGTAGTAACGGACAGCGTAACTATGGCTACACCTTC. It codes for CASSNGQRNYGYTF.

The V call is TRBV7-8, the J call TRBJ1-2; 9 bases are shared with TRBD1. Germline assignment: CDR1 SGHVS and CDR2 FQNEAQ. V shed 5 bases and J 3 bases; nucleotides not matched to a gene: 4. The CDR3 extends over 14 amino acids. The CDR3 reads CASSEQGADYGYTF. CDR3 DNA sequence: TGTGCCAGCAGCGAACAGGGGGCAGACTATGGCTACACCTTC.

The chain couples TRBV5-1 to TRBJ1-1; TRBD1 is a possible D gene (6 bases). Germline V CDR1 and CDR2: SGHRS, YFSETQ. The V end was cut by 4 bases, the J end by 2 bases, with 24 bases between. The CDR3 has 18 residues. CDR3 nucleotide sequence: TGCGCCAGCAGCACCACCGGCAGGGGAAGTGTTTTAAACACTGAAGCTTTCTTT. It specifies CASSTTGRGSVLNTEAFF.

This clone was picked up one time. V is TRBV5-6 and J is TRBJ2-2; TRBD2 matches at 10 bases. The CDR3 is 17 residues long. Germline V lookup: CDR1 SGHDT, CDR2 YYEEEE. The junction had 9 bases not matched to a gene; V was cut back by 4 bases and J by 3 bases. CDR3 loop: CASSLEIAGGHTGELFF. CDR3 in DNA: TGTGCCAGCAGCCTCGAGATAGCGGGAGGTCACACCGGGGAGCTGTTTTTT.

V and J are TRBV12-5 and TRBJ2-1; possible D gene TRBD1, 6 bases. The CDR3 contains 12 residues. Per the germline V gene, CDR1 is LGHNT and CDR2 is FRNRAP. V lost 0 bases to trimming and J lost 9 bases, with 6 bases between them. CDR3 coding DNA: TGTGCTAGTGGTTTGGTAGGGGGTGAGCAGTTCTTC. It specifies CASGLVGGEQFF.

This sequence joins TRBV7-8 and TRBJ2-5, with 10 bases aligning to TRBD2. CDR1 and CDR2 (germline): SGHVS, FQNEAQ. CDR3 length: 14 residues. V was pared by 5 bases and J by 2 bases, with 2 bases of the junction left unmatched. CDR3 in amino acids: CASSLGLAQETQYF. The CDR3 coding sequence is TGTGCCAGCAGCCTGGGACTAGCGCAAGAGACCCAGTACTTC.

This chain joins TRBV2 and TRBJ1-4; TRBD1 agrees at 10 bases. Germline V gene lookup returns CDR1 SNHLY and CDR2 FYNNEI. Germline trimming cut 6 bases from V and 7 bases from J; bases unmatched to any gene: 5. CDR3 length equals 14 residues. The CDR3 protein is CASRDGQGGEKLFF. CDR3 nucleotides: TGTGCCAGCAGAGACGGACAGGGGGGTGAAAAACTGTTTTTT.

The CDR3 DNA reads as TGTGCCAGCAGCTTTTACAGGGGCCCAAACTATGGCTACACCTTC. It encodes CASSFYRGPNYGYTF. This chain uses TRBV7-2 with TRBJ1-2; 7 nucleotides match TRBD1. From germline, CDR1 is SGHTA and CDR2 FQGNSA. The CDR3 runs to 15 residues. V trimming: 3 bases; J trimming: 2 bases; junction bases outside the gene matches: 6.

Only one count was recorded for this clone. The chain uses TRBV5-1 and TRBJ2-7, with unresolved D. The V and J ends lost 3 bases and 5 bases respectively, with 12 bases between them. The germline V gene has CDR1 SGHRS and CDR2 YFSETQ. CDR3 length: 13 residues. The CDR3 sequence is CASSYENDNEQYF. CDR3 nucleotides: TGCGCCAGCAGCTATGAGAATGATAACGAGCAGTACTTC.

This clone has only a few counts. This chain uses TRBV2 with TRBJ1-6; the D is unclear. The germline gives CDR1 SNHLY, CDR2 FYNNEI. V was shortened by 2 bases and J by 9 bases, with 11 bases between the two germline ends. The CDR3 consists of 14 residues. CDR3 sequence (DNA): TGTGCCAGCAGTGAATTAAGGAGTAGTTCACCCCTCCACTTT. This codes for CASSELRSSSPLHF.

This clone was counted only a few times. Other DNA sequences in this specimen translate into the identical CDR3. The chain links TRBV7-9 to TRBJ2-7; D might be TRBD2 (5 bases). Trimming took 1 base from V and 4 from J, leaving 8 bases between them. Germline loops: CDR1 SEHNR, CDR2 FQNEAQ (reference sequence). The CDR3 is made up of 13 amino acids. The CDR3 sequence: CASSLGGGYEQYF. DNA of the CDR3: TGTGCCAGCAGCTTAGGTGGCGGGTACGAGCAGTACTTC.

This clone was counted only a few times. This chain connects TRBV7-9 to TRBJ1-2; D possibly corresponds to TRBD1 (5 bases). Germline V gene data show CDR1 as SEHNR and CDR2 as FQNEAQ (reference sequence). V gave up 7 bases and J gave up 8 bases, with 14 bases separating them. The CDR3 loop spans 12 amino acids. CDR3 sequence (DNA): TGTGCCAGCACCCAGGTACAGGCGGGCTACACCTTC. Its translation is CASTQVQAGYTF. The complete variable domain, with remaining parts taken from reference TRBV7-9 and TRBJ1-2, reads DTGVSQNPRHKITKRGQNVTFRCDPISEHNRLYWYRQTLGQGPEFLTYFQNEAQLEKSRLLSDRFSAERPKGSFSTLEIQRTEQGDSAMYLCASTQVQAGYTFGSGTRLTVV.

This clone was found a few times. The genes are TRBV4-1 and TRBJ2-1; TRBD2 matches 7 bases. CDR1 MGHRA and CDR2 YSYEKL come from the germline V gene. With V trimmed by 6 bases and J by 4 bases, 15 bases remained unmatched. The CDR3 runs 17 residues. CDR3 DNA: TGCGCCAGCAGACGCAGCCGGGTTCGGCGGGGGTACAATGAGCAGTTCTTC. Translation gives CASRRSRVRRGYNEQFF.

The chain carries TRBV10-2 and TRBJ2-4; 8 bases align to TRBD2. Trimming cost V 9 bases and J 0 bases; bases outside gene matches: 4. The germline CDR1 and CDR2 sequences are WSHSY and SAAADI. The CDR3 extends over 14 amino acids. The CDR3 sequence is CASSGVLAKNIQYF. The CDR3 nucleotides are TGCGCCAGTAGCGGGGTACTAGCCAAAAACATTCAGTACTTC.

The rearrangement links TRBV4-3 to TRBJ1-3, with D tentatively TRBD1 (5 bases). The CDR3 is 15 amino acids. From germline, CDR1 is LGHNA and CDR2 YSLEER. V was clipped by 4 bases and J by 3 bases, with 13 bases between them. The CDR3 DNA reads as TGCGCCAGCAGCCCATACGGGGGAGATGGAAACACCATATATTTT. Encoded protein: CASSPYGGDGNTIYF.